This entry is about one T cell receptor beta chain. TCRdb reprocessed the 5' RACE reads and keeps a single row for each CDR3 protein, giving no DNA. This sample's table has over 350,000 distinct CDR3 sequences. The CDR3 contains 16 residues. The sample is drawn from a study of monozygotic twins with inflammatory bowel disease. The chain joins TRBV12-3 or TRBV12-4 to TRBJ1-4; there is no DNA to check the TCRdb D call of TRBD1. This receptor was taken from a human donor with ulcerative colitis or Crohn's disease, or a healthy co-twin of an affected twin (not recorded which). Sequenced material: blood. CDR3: CASSRGGQGAGEKLFF.